Below, 12 T cell receptor beta chains from the same sample are listed, as sequenced in a study of cytomegalovirus exposure and HLA in healthy donors. The PCR was carried out with 60 Vbeta primers and 13 Jbeta primers. Sequenced by immunoSEQ multiplex PCR; TCRdb stores in-frame clones only, minus some. This table holds some 130,000 clones, approximately 80% found once. Sequencing used PBMCs. Source of these receptors: a female donor in good health and CMV-seropositive.

The rearrangement joins TRBV7-3 to TRBJ2-1; 7 positions match TRBD2. The CDR3 consists of 14 residues. V shed 2 bases, J shed 9 bases, and the junction held 7 bases outside the gene matches. Germline V gene sequence: CDR1 SGHTA, CDR2 FQGTGA. The CDR3 loop reads CASSLVVPGGEQFF. CDR3 bases: TGTGCCAGCAGCTTAGTCGTACCGGGGGGTGAGCAGTTCTTC.

The chain recombines TRBV28 with TRBJ2-2; no definite D call. Germline V CDR1 and CDR2: MDHEN, SYDVKM. There are 15 residues in the CDR3. Trimming shortened V by 6 bases and J by 2 bases, and 13 bases separated the two germline ends. CDR3 DNA: TGTGCCAGCAGCCCGACGGGTCTTAACACCGGGGAGCTGTTTTTT. Translating it yields CASSPTGLNTGELFF.

The chain couples TRBV4-2 to TRBJ2-2; 11 positions match TRBD1. V shed 2 bases and J 6 bases; nucleotides not matched to a gene: 2. Germline loops: CDR1 LGHNA, CDR2 YNFKEQ. The CDR3 is 15 amino acids. Here the CDR3 reads CASSQRTGGSGELFF. As DNA, the CDR3 is TGTGCCAGCAGCCAAAGGACAGGGGGCTCCGGGGAGCTGTTTTTT.

Notes on this clone: The identical CDR3 is also encoded by other nucleotide sequences in the sample. V gene TRBV5-1 combines with J gene TRBJ1-1; D gene ambiguous. Germline V gene lookup returns CDR1 SGHRS and CDR2 YFSETQ. Trimming cost V 3 bases and J 2 bases, with 8 bases left between them. The CDR3 is 13 residues long. The CDR3 is CASSSFPNTEAFF. Here the CDR3 DNA reads TGCGCCAGCAGCTCGTTTCCTAACACTGAAGCTTTCTTT.

V and J are TRBV4-2 and TRBJ1-2, with D unclear. Deletions cut 1 base from V and 2 bases from J, with 11 bases between. The CDR3 loop spans 15 amino acids. Germline V gives CDR1 LGHNA, CDR2 YNFKEQ. The DNA of the CDR3 is TGTGCCAGCAGCCAAGTGCTGGAGATCAACTATGGCTACACCTTC. Its protein is CASSQVLEINYGYTF.

The J gene is TRBJ2-7, the V gene TRBV18, with D possibly TRBD2 on 6 matching bases. This CDR3 comprises 17 residues. Trimming removed 4 bases at V and 2 bases at J, with 21 bases between. Germline assignment: CDR1 KGHSH and CDR2 LQKENI. DNA for the CDR3: TGTGCCAGCTCACTAACAAAGGGAGGTGTAAGGACCTACGAGCAGTACTTC. Its translation is CASSLTKGGVRTYEQYF.

The chain recombines TRBV30 with TRBJ2-3; 12 bases line up with TRBD2. The CDR3 is 18 residues long. The ends lost 1 base at V and 0 bases at J; junction bases unmatched: 8. Germline-derived CDR1 and CDR2 are GTSNPN and SVGIG (reference sequence). The CDR3 nucleotides are TGTGCCTGGAGTGCCCCGTGGACTAGCGGGAAAAGCACAGATACGCAGTATTTT. This sequence encodes CAWSAPWTSGKSTDTQYF.

The chain carries TRBV25-1 and TRBJ2-7; 8 bases align to TRBD2. There are 15 residues in the CDR3. The germline V gene has CDR1 MGHDK and CDR2 SYGVNS. Unmatched junction bases numbered 8, after V lost 3 bases and J lost 4 bases. The CDR3 loop reads CASSEDSGMKYEQYF. CDR3 sequence (DNA): TGTGCCAGCAGTGAGGATAGCGGGATGAAATACGAGCAGTACTTC.

The chain has TRBV6-1 and TRBJ2-7; 7 bases map to TRBD1. Germline CDR1 MNHNS, CDR2 SASEGT. The CDR3 sequence is 13 residues long. The V gene end was trimmed by 5 bases and the J gene end by 1 base; junction bases not matched to a gene: 2. The CDR3: CASSRTGSYEQYF. Written as DNA, the CDR3 is TGTGCCAGCAGTCGGACAGGTTCCTACGAGCAGTACTTC.

This clone was seen more than once but under ten times. This sequence joins TRBV2 and TRBJ1-1; no clear D. The CDR3 loop spans 16 amino acids. V gave up 6 bases and J gave up 4 bases, with 21 bases separating them. The V gene's germline CDR1 is SNHLY and CDR2 FYNNEI. The CDR3 coding sequence is TGTGCCAGCAGCCACCCCCGAACGGGGTCCGGCACTGAAGCTTTCTTT. This translates into CASSHPRTGSGTEAFF.

In nucleotides, the CDR3 is TGCGCCAGCAGCTTGGCCAGGGTGAACACTGAAGCTTTCTTT. Encoded protein: CASSLARVNTEAFF. The V gene is TRBV5-1, the J gene TRBJ1-1; a possible D gene is TRBD1 (5 bases). Trimming left V 0 bases short and J 0 bases short, with 6 bases between. This CDR3 is 14 amino acids long. In germline, CDR1 is SGHRS, CDR2 YFSETQ.

V is TRBV11-2 and J is TRBJ2-3, with TRBD2 matching over 9 bases. The V and J ends lost 3 bases and 0 bases, in that order; junction bases with no gene match: 10. CDR3 length: 18 amino acids. The V gene's germline CDR1 is SGHAT and CDR2 FQNNGV. CDR3 nucleotides: TGTGCCAGCAGCTTCTGGCCTCGCGGGAGGGCTAGCACAGATACGCAGTATTTT. The encoded protein is CASSFWPRGRASTDTQYF.